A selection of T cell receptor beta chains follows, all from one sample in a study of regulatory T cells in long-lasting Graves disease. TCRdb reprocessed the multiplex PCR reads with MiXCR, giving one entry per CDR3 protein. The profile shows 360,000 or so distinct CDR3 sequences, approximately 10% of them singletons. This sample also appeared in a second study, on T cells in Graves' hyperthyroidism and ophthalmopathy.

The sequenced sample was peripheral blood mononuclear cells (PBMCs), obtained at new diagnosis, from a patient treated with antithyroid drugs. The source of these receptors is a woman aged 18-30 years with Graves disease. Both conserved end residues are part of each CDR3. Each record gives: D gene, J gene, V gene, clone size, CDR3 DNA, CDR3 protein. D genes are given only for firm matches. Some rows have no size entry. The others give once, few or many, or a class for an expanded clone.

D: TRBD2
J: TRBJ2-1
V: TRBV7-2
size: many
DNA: TGTGCCAGCAGCTTATACGTGGGTAGCGGGGGGTCACGCAGCTCCTACAATGAGCAGTTCTTC
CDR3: CASSLYVGSGGSRSSYNEQFF

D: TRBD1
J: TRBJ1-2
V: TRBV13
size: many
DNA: TGTGCCAGCAGCACCTACCCGACAGGGAAGGCCGGCACCTTC
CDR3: CASSTYPTGKAGTF

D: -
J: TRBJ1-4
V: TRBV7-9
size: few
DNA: TGTGCCAGCAGCTCGGACCGCGTCGGGGAAAAACTGTTTTTT
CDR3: CASSSDRVGEKLFF

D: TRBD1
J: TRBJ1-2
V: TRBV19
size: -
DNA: TGTGCCAGTAGTAGCCCTCCCGGGACAGGCTCCTCCTATGGCTACACCTTC
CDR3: CASSSPPGTGSSYGYTF

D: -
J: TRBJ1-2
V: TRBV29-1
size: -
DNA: TGCAGCGTTGAGGCCGGGCCAGCGGCCCTGGGTGGCTACACCTTC
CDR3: CSVEAGPAALGGYTF

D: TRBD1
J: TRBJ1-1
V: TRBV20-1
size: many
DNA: TGCAGTGCTATAGACAGGGGGGACACTGAAGCTTTCTTT
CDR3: CSAIDRGDTEAFF

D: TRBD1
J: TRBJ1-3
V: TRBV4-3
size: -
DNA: TGCGCCAGCAGCCAAGGAGCGACAGGGACTGGAAACACCATATATTTT
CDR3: CASSQGATGTGNTIYF

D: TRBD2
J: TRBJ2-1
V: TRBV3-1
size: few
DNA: TGTGCCAGCAGCTTGATTTTGCTAGCGGGAGCTGAGCAGTTCTTC
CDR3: CASSLILLAGAEQFF

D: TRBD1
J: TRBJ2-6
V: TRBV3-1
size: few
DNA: TGTGCCAGCAGCCGCTGGACAGGGGCTCCTGGGGCCAACGTCCTGACTTTC
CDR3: CASSRWTGAPGANVLTF

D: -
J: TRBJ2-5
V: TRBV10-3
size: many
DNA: TGTGCCATCAGTATCGCGGAGGGTAGTCCATTCCAAGAGACCCAGTACTTC
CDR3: CAISIAEGSPFQETQYF

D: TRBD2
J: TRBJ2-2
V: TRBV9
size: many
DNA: TGTGCCAGCGAGAGCGGGAAGAACACCGGGGAGCTGTTTTTT
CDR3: CASESGKNTGELFF

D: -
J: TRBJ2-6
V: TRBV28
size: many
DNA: TGTGCCAGTGGAGGTCTGAGCTCTGGGGCCAACGTCCTGACTTTC
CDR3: CASGGLSSGANVLTF

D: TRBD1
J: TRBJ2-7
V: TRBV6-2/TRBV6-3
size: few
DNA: TGTGCCAGCAGGCCCGGGACAGGGTTGTACGAGCAGTACTTC
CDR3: CASRPGTGLYEQYF

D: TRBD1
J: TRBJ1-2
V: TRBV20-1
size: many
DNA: TGCAGTGCTGGGACAGGGATTGGCTACACCTTC
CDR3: CSAGTGIGYTF

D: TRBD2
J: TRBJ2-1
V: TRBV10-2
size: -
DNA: TGCGCCAGCAAGACTAGCGGGAGCTACAATGAGCAGTTCTTC
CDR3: CASKTSGSYNEQFF

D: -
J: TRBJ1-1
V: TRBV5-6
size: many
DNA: TGTGCCAGCAGCAAGGACAGGAACACTGAAGCTTTCTTT
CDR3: CASSKDRNTEAFF

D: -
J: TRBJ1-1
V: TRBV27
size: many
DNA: TGTGCCAGCAGCCGAGGACGGTACACTGAAGCTTTCTTT
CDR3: CASSRGRYTEAFF

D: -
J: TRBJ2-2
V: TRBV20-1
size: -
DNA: TGCAGTGCTAAAACAGCGAACGCCGGGGAGCTGTTTTTT
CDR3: CSAKTANAGELFF

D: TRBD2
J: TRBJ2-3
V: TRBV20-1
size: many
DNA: TGCAGTGCTAGAGATTCAGGGCGGGAGTTTGCTACGCAGTATTTT
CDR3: CSARDSGREFATQYF

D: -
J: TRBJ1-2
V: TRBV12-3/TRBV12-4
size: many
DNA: TGTGCCAGCAGTTTCTCCGGGAATGGCTACACCTTC
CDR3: CASSFSGNGYTF

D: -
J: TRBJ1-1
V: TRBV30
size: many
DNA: TGTGCCCTGTCGTACACTGAAGCTTTCTTT
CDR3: CALSYTEAFF

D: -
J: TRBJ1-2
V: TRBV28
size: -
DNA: TGTGCCAGCAGCTACATTGTTCTATCCTATGGCTACACCTTC
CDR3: CASSYIVLSYGYTF

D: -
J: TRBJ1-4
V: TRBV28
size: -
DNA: TGTGCCAGCACCACGACAGGACGGGAAAAACTGTTTTTT
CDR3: CASTTTGREKLFF

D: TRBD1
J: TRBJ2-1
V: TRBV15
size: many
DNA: TGTGCCACCAGAAACACAGGGGGCAATGAGCAGTTCTTC
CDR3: CATRNTGGNEQFF

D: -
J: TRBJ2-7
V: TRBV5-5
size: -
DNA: TGTGCCAGCACTTCTTCCTACGAGCAGTACTTC
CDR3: CASTSSYEQYF

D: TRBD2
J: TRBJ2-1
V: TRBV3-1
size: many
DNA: TGTGCCAGCAGCCAAGATTATGGCGGGAGTGGCAATGAGCAGTTCTTC
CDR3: CASSQDYGGSGNEQFF

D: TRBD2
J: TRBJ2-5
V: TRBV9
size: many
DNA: TGTGCCAGCAGCGTAGGGACTAGCGTCCAAGAGACCCAGTACTTC
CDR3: CASSVGTSVQETQYF

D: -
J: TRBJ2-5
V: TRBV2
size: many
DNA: TGTGCCAGCACTGCCGGGGGAGGAGAGACCCAGTACTTC
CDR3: CASTAGGGETQYF

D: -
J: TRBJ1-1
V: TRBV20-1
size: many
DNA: TGCAGTGCAACAAAAGGGGACTCGAACACTGAAGCTTTCTTT
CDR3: CSATKGDSNTEAFF

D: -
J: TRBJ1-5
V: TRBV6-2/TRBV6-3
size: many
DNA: TGTGCCAGCTCCAGGTCCAGGGGTGGACAGCCCCAGCATTTT
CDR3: CASSRSRGGQPQHF

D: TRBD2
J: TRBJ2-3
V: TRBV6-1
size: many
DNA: TGTGCCAGCAGTGAAGGGCGGGGGGGCCTCACAGATACGCAGTATTTT
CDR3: CASSEGRGGLTDTQYF

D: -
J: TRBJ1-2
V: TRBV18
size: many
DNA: TGTGCCAGCTCACCACTGGGAAAATCAGATGGCTACACCTTC
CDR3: CASSPLGKSDGYTF

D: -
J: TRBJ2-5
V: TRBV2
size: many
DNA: TGTGCCAGCAGCTGGATCTCGGAGACCCAGTACTTC
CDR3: CASSWISETQYF

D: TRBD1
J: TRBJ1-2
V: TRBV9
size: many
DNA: TGTGCCAGCAGCGGACTCAGGACAGGAGGCTATGGCTACACCTTC
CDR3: CASSGLRTGGYGYTF

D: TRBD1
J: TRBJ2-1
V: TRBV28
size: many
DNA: TGTGCCAGCAGCCGTCGGACAGGGGACCCCGAACCCTGGTACAATGAGCAGTTCTTC
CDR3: CASSRRTGDPEPWYNEQFF

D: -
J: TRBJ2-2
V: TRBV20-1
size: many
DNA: TGCAGTGCTAGAGAGGGTGGTTCAAGAAACACCGGGGAGCTGTTTTTT
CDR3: CSAREGGSRNTGELFF

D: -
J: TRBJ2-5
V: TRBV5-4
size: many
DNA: TGTGCCAGCAGCTTCCTGAGCGGCCCACAAGAGACCCAGTACTTC
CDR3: CASSFLSGPQETQYF

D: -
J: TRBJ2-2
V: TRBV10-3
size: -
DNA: TGTGCCACCGACGGGCAGGGGTCGAACACCGGGGAGCTGTTTTTT
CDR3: CATDGQGSNTGELFF

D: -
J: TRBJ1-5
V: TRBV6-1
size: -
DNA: TGTGCCACCCGACACTCCGGGGATCAGCCCCAGCATTTT
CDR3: CATRHSGDQPQHF

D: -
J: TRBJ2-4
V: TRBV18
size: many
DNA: TGTGCCAGCTCACCACCCAGGGGTACCAAAAACATTCAGTACTTC
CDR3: CASSPPRGTKNIQYF

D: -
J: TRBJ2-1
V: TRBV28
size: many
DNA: TGTGCCAGCAGTTTTTTTACGGGAAGGAGGTCCTACAATGAGCAGTTCTTC
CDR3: CASSFFTGRRSYNEQFF

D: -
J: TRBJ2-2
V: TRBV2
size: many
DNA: TGTGCCAGCAGACCCCGGACTGCGAACACCGGGGAGCTGTTTTTT
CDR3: CASRPRTANTGELFF

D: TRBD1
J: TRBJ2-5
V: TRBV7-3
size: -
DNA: TGTGCCAGCAGCTCGGGACAGGGATATGAGACCCAGTACTTC
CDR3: CASSSGQGYETQYF

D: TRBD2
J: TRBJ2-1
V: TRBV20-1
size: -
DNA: TGCAGTGCCCCAGCGGGGGGCTCCTACAATGAGCAGTTCTTC
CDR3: CSAPAGGSYNEQFF

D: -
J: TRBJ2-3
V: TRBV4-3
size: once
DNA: TGCGCCAGCAGCCAAGGGCAGAAGACCACAGATACGCAGTATTTT
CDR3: CASSQGQKTTDTQYF

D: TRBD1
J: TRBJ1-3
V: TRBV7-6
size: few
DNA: TGTGCCAGCACTCAACAGGGGCCCTACTCTGGAAACACCATATATTTT
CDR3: CASTQQGPYSGNTIYF

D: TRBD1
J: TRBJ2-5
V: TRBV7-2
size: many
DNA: TGTGCCAGCAGCTTAACGGGACAGGGTAGGGGGATGGGGATCCAAGAGACCCAGTACTTC
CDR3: CASSLTGQGRGMGIQETQYF

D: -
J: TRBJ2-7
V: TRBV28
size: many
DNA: TGTGCCAGCAGTTTCCCGACCAGACGAATGATCGAGCAGTACTTC
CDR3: CASSFPTRRMIEQYF

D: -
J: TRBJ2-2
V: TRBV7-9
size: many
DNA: TGTGCCAGCAGCCACTCTCGAAGGGCCGGGGAGCTGTTTTTT
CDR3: CASSHSRRAGELFF

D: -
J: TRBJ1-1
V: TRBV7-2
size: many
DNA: TGTGCCAGCAGCTCGCCGAGGAGACAATCTTTCTTT
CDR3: CASSSPRRQSFF